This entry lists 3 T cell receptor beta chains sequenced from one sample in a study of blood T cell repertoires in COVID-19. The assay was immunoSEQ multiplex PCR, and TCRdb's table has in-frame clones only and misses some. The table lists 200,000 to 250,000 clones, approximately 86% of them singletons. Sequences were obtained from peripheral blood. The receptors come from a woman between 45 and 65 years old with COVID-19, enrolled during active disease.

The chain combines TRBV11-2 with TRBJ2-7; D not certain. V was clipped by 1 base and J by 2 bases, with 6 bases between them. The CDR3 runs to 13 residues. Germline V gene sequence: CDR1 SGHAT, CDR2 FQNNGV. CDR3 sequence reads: CASSLGAPYEQYF. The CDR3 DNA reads TGTGCCAGCAGCTTAGGGGCTCCCTACGAGCAGTACTTC.

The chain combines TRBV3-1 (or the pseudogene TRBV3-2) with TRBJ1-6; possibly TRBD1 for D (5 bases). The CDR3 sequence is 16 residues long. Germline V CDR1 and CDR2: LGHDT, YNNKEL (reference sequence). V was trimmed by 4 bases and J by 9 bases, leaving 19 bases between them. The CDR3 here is CASSPIGLLGGSPLHF. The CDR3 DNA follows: TGTGCCAGCAGCCCGATCGGACTCCTCGGGGGTTCACCCCTCCACTTT.

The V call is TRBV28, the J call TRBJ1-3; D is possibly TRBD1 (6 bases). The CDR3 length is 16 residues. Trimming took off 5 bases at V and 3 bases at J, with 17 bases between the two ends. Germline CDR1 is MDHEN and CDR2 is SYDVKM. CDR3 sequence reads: CASSVRQAPFGNTIYF. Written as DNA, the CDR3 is TGTGCCAGCAGTGTGAGACAGGCGCCTTTTGGAAACACCATATATTTT. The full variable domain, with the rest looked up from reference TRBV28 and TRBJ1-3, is DVKVTQSSRYLVKRTGEKVFLECVQDMDHENMFWYRQDPGLGLRLIYFSYDVKMKEKGDIPEGYSVSREKKERFSLILESASTNQTSMYLCASSVRQAPFGNTIYFGEGSWLTVV.